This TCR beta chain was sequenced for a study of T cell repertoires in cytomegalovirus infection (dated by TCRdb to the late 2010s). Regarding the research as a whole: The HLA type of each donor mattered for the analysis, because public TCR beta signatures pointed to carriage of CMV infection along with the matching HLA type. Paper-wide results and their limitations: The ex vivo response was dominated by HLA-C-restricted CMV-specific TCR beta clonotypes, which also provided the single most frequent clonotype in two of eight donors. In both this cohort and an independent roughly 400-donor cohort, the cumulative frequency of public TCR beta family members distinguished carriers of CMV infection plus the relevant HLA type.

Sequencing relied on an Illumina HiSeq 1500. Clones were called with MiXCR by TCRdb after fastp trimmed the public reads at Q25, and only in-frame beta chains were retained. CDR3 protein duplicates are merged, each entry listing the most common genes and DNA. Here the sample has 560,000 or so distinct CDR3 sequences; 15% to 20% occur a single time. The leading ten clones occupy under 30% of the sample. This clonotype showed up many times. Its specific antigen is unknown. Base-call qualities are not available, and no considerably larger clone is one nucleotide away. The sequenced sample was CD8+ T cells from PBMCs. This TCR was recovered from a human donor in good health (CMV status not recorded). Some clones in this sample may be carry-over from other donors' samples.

This receptor carries the CDR3 CASSSSGARSTDTQYF. The DNA reads TGTGCCAGCAGCTCCTCAGGGGCCAGGAGCACAGATACGCAGTATTTT. The chain couples TRBV13 to TRBJ2-3, with a tentative D gene TRBD1 over 6 matching bases. From the cysteine through the phenylalanine, the CDR3 covers 16 amino acids. This entry keeps only the CDR3 DNA: 48 bases, framed from base 1. The germline V gene (reference sequence) specifies PRHDT as CDR1 and FYEKMQ as CDR2. Cut back by 4 bases and 0 bases, the V and J ends lie 14 bases apart.